This paragraph covers one T cell receptor beta chain sequence. This specimen belongs to a study of blood T cell repertoires in COVID-19. TCRdb keeps only in-frame clones here, not all; method: immunoSEQ multiplex PCR. In the table there are some 60,000 clones, 80% to 85% of which are singletons. Input material: peripheral blood. The TCR comes from a woman over 75 with active or convalescent COVID-19.

Written as DNA, the CDR3 is TGTGCCAGCAGCTTAGGGGGGCCGGGCAGCTCCTATAATTCACCCCTCCACTTT. Protein product: CASSLGGPGSSYNSPLHF. The chain is built from TRBV7-2 and TRBJ1-6; possible D gene TRBD1, 6 bases. Trimming stripped 1 base from V and 0 bases from J, with 13 bases between. The CDR3 consists of 18 residues. Germline CDR1 and CDR2: SGHTA and FQGNSA.